Shown below are 17 T cell receptor beta chains from a single sample sequenced in a study of cytomegalovirus exposure and HLA in healthy donors. The study ran its PCR with 60 Vbeta and 13 Jbeta primers. The assay was immunoSEQ multiplex PCR, and TCRdb's table has in-frame clones only and misses some. The sample shows about 140,000 clones, roughly two thirds of them seen only once. The specimen sequenced was PBMCs. These receptors came from a middle-aged woman in good health and CMV-seronegative.

This clone has just one count. V is TRBV9 and J is TRBJ2-5; maybe TRBD1 (5 bases). With the DNA end fitting TRBJ2-7 better, the J assignment may be wrong. This CDR3 has 16 residues. Germline loops: CDR1 SGDLS, CDR2 YYNGEE. The CDR3 DNA reads TGTGCCAGCAGCGTAGGTTTGCAGGGAATACCCTACGAGCAGTACTTC. As protein: CASSVGLQGIPYEQYF.

This clone was counted a single time. As DNA, the CDR3 is TGTGCCAGCAGTTCCCGACAGGGGACCAGCTATGGCTACACCTTC. As protein: CASSSRQGTSYGYTF. V is TRBV2 and J is TRBJ1-2; TRBD1 matches 8 bases. J lost 4 bases, V lost 5 bases, and 9 bases had no gene match. Germline CDR1 SNHLY, CDR2 FYNNEI. The CDR3 sequence is 15 residues long.

The chain has TRBV7-9 and TRBJ2-7, with 7 bases matching TRBD1. The CDR3 extends over 17 amino acids. CDR1 is SEHNR, CDR2 FQNEAQ, per germline (reference sequence). With 3 bases clipped from V and 2 bases from J, the junction kept 13 bases outside the gene matches. CDR3 in amino acids: CASSFIVARDRPYEQYF. In DNA form, the CDR3 reads TGTGCCAGCAGCTTCATAGTAGCTAGGGACAGACCCTACGAGCAGTACTTC.

CDR3 amino acids: CASSHTEGNSPLHF. The CDR3 nucleotides are TGTGCCAGCAGCCACACGGAGGGGAATTCACCCCTCCACTTT. The chain combines TRBV14 with TRBJ1-6, with a weak D call TRBD1 (5 bases). The germline gives CDR1 SGHDN, CDR2 FVKESK. The V end lost 3 bases, the J end lost 7 bases, and 10 bases lay between the germline ends. The CDR3 has 14 amino acids.

The rearrangement links TRBV18 to TRBJ1-5; 10 bases are shared with TRBD1. This CDR3 is 15 amino acids long. Per the germline V gene, CDR1 is KGHSH and CDR2 is LQKENI. The V and J ends lost 3 bases and 3 bases, in that order; junction bases with no gene match: 2. The CDR3 here is CASSPGQGNNQPQHF. CDR3 coding DNA: TGTGCCAGCTCACCGGGACAGGGGAACAATCAGCCCCAGCATTTT.

This chain links TRBV2 with TRBJ2-1, with 10 nucleotides matching TRBD2. CDR1 and CDR2 (germline): SNHLY, FYNNEI. The CDR3 runs 15 residues. Trimming removed 1 base from V and 6 bases from J; junction bases left unmatched: 3. The CDR3 sequence: CASSEEASGGNEQFF. The CDR3 DNA reads TGTGCCAGCAGTGAAGAGGCTAGCGGGGGCAATGAGCAGTTCTTC.

The V and J genes are TRBV6-1 and TRBJ2-5; the match to TRBD1 covers 7 bases. This CDR3 contains 14 residues. V shed 4 bases, J shed 5 bases, and the junction held 7 bases outside the gene matches. The germline V gene encodes CDR1 MNHNS and CDR2 SASEGT. The DNA of the CDR3 is TGTGCCAGCAGTGTAGACAGGGCGGCGGAGACCCAGTACTTC. Protein sequence: CASSVDRAAETQYF.

CDR3 DNA sequence: TGCGCCAGCAGTCGGGACAGGGATTCACCCCTCCACTTT. Its protein product is CASSRDRDSPLHF. This rearrangement joins TRBV23-1 to TRBJ1-6, with TRBD1 identical over 9 bases. TRBV23-1 is given ORF status, its function remaining uncertain. The CDR3 contains 13 residues. Unmatched junction bases numbered 0, after V lost 4 bases and J lost 8 bases.

As DNA, the CDR3 is TGTGCCAGCAGTGAATTTGAAAGGGGATCCTACAATGAGCAGTTCTTC. It yields the protein CASSEFERGSYNEQFF. The genes are TRBV6-1 and TRBJ2-1, with TRBD1 as a possible D gene (5 bases). This CDR3 spans 16 amino acids. The germline V gene has CDR1 MNHNS and CDR2 SASEGT. V was cut by 2 bases and J by 1 base, with 12 bases left in between.

This chain connects TRBV7-9 to TRBJ2-7; D might be TRBD2 (5 bases). V lost 4 bases and J 7 bases, leaving 14 bases between the germline ends. Germline assignment: CDR1 SEHNR and CDR2 FQNEAQ (reference sequence). This CDR3 region has 13 residues. CDR3 in amino acids: CASSSYGVEEQYV. For the CDR3, the DNA is TGTGCCAGCAGCTCTTACGGGGTCGAGGAGCAGTACGTC.

The chain links TRBV21-1 to TRBJ2-5; the table names TRBD2, a call not compared with the DNA. TRBV21-1 is marked as a pseudogene. This CDR3 is 18 amino acids long. CDR3 nucleotide sequence: TGTGCCAGCAGCAAAGGGACTGAACATCAACCGGCTTTGGGGACCCAGTACTTC. This gives the protein CASSKGTEHQPALGTQYF.

This chain connects TRBV7-8 to TRBJ2-7, with 9 bases identical to TRBD1. The CDR3 contains 15 residues. CDR1 is SGHVS, CDR2 FQNEAQ, per germline. V gave up 5 bases and J gave up 3 bases; unmatched junction bases: 8. The CDR3 loop is CASSPMGQGFYEQYV. CDR3 coding DNA: TGTGCCAGCAGCCCAATGGGACAGGGATTCTACGAGCAGTACGTC.

V usage is TRBV5-4 and J usage is TRBJ2-1; TRBD2 matches 13 bases. Per the germline V gene, CDR1 is SGHNT and CDR2 is YYREEE (reference sequence). V shed 4 bases, J shed 9 bases, and the junction held 10 bases outside the gene matches. This CDR3 spans 16 amino acids. This CDR3 reads CASSPHTSGGAGEQFF. The CDR3 coding sequence is TGTGCCAGCAGCCCCCACACTAGCGGGGGGGCCGGTGAGCAGTTCTTC.

The chain joins TRBV7-2 to TRBJ1-2; 9 nucleotides align to TRBD1. The CDR3 extends over 15 amino acids. Trimming cost V 6 bases and J 8 bases; bases outside gene matches: 13. Germline-derived CDR1 and CDR2 are SGHTA and FQGNSA. Here the CDR3 DNA reads TGTGCCAGCAGTCGGCCCGGACAGGGGAGTGGAGGCTACACCTTC. It encodes CASSRPGQGSGGYTF.

This clone was picked up a small number of times. The chain recombines TRBV5-1 with TRBJ1-2; 10 positions agree with TRBD1. The CDR3 extends over 15 amino acids. Per the germline V gene, CDR1 is SGHRS and CDR2 is YFSETQ. Trimming cost V 4 bases and J 5 bases; bases outside gene matches: 8. CDR3 in DNA: TGCGCCAGCAGCCCAGGGGACAGGGGAGGGTATGGCTACACCTTC. Translated: CASSPGDRGGYGYTF.

The chain is built from TRBV10-3 and TRBJ2-7; D is possibly TRBD2 (5 bases). Trimming left V 2 bases short and J 2 bases short, with 10 bases between. The CDR3 spans 14 residues. The germline gives CDR1 ENHRY, CDR2 SYGVKD. The CDR3 reads CAISEGGWTYEQYF. CDR3 in DNA: TGTGCCATCAGTGAGGGAGGCTGGACCTACGAGCAGTACTTC.

In DNA form, the CDR3 reads TGCACCAGCAGCCCCCGAACTAGCGGGGGGGACCGAATAAAGGAGACCCAGTACTTC. Protein product: CTSSPRTSGGDRIKETQYF. The chain uses TRBV1 and TRBJ2-5; the table assigns TRBD2, which was not confirmed against the DNA. TRBV1 is recorded as a pseudogene. There are 19 residues in the CDR3.